This T cell receptor (beta chain) was captured in a study of cytomegalovirus exposure and HLA in healthy donors. Background on the study: A preliminary data release comprised around 90 million unique TCRs obtained from HLA-typed donors. Study-wide results and caveats: In all likelihood, a cluster of highly shared sequence variants was a sequencing artifact.

With regard to this clone: Its antigen is still unknown.

CDR1 LNHDA and CDR2 SQIVND come from the germline V gene (reference sequence). There are 14 residues in the CDR3. Between the trimmed V and J ends, which lost 3 bases and 5 bases, there was a span of 12 bases. PCR used 60 Vbeta primers and 13 Jbeta primers. Profiling relied on immunoSEQ multiplex PCR, and the TCRdb table lists in-frame clones only, not all of them. The sample lists about 210,000 clones; about 75% were seen once. This receptor was taken from a male donor in good health and CMV-seronegative. Sequencing input: PBMCs. The chain joins TRBV19 to TRBJ2-3; tentatively, D is TRBD2 (7 bases). The chain's CDR3 is CASSMPGEGDTQYF. The CDR3 DNA is TGTGCCAGTAGTATGCCAGGGGAGGGAGATACGCAGTATTTT.